This TCR beta chain originates from a study of response to subunit inactivated influenza vaccine. Findings of the study overall: The authors suggested that few new T cells are recruited per seasonal influenza vaccination.

TCRdb re-called the RT-PCR reads with MiXCR, one entry per CDR3 protein. Of 400,000 to 550,000 distinct CDR3 sequences listed, about 25% were seen once; the top ten hold 1.5% to 2%. A word on this clonotype: Its specificity is not known. This clone may be a read error of a much larger clone one base away.

This CDR3 has 14 amino acids. V was shortened by 4 bases and J by 0 bases, with 9 bases between the two germline ends. Germline CDR1 and CDR2: SSHAT and FNYEAQ (reference sequence). This TCR came from a man aged 45-60 years who received an inactivated influenza vaccine. The sequencing used CD4+ T cells sorted from PBMCs, collected more than 4 days after vaccination. The rearrangement uses TRBV7-7 and TRBJ2-5, with a weak D call TRBD2 (6 bases). DNA for the CDR3: TGTGCCAGCAGCTCCCGACTAGACCAAGAGACCCAGTACTTC. It encodes CASSSRLDQETQYF.